Each of the 10 T cell receptor beta chains below was sequenced from the same sample in a study of tumor-infiltrating lymphocytes in primary liver carcinoma listed by TCRdb under 2017. TCRdb names Illumina HiSeq 2500 as the instrument used. Starting from roughly 500 ng total RNA, TCRbeta-specific cDNA was produced by reverse transcription with a constant-region primer and ProtoScript II reverse transcriptase. Three nested multiplex PCR rounds, following a slightly modified ARM-PCR procedure, were used to build the TCRbeta libraries. Each of the first two PCR rounds ran for around 10 cycles using multiplex TRBV1-TRBV30 forward primers together with a Cbeta reverse primer. TCRdb took the public reads, trimmed them with fastp at Q25, ran MiXCR for clone calling and kept in-frame beta chains. Each entry is one CDR3 protein sequence, shown with its most common DNA and genes. The sample table contains a few hundred thousand distinct CDR3 sequences; only one count was recorded for approximately 58% of them. The ten biggest clones cover approximately 15% of the sample.

TRIzol reagent was used to extract blood RNA from unsorted whole blood, while the DNeasy Blood & Tissue kit provided the germline DNA. The material sequenced was peripheral blood. The source of these receptors is a woman aged 25 to 39 with primary liver carcinoma and hepatitis B virus infection.

In regard to this clonotype: Given the absence of the conserved phenylalanine or tryptophan at the CDR3 end, a read error is likely. V usage is TRBV28 and J usage is TRBJ2-7; TRBD2 aligns across 8 bases. V shed 6 bases and J 2 bases; nucleotides not matched to a gene: 12. From germline, CDR1 is MDHEN and CDR2 SYDVKM. There are 16 residues in the CDR3. CDR3 sequence: CASSSYGLAKTYEQYL. The CDR3 DNA follows: TGTGCCAGCAGCAGCTACGGACTAGCTAAAACCTACGAGCAGTACCTC.

This clonotype was seen once. The CDR3 bases are TGTGCCAGCAGTTTCTGGCAGGGGTACACCGGGGAGCTGTTTTTT. This encodes CASSFWQGYTGELFF. The gene calls are TRBV28 and TRBJ2-2; D may be TRBD1 (6 bases). Germline CDR1 MDHEN, CDR2 SYDVKM. V gave up 3 bases and J gave up 3 bases, with 11 bases separating them. This CDR3 has 15 residues. Filled out from reference TRBV28 and TRBJ2-2, the complete variable domain reads DVKVTQSSRYLVKRTGEKVFLECVQDMDHENMFWYRQDPGLGLRLIYFSYDVKMKEKGDIPEGYSVSREKKERFSLILESASTNQTSMYLCASSFWQGYTGELFFGEGSRLTVL.

With regard to this clonotype: Germline is not matched at one junction end, which may reflect a read error. This chain's CDR3 is CVSSSPGTGAGAKNIQYF. The DNA of the CDR3 is TGTGTCAGCAGTTCCCCCGGGACAGGGGCAGGAGCCAAAAACATTCAGTACTTC. V is TRBV6-5 and J is TRBJ2-4; TRBD1 matches 10 bases. CDR3 length: 18 amino acids. Germline V gives CDR1 MNHEY, CDR2 SVGAGI.

A remark on this clonotype: A single base separates this from a much larger clone, so it may be a read error. J is TRBJ1-5 and V is TRBV4-2; no clear D gene. The J call is in doubt because the DNA end fits TRBJ2-3 better. Germline V gene sequence: CDR1 LGHNA, CDR2 YNFKEQ. The CDR3 loop spans 13 amino acids. CDR3: CASSQVGGQPQYF. The CDR3 nucleotides read TGTGCCAGCAGCCAGGTTGGTGGGCAGCCCCAGTATTTT.

This clonotype has a handful of counts. V and J are TRBV5-4 and TRBJ2-3, with 8 bases fitting TRBD2. This CDR3 is 16 amino acids long. Trimming cost V 0 bases and J 2 bases; bases outside gene matches: 5. Germline assignment: CDR1 SGHNT and CDR2 YYREEE (reference sequence). The CDR3 nucleotides read TGTGCCAGCAGCTTGGAAGGTAGCGGGGTCACAGATACGCAGTATTTT. Its translation: CASSLEGSGVTDTQYF.

With regard to this clonotype: A read error is possible here, since a much larger clone lies one base away. The genes are TRBV4-1 and TRBJ2-7, with TRBD1 matching over 7 bases. Trimming removed 2 bases from V and 5 bases from J; junction bases left unmatched: 18. Germline CDR1 and CDR2: MGHRA and YSYEKL. The CDR3 runs 18 residues. CDR3 sequence: CASSQRFSRDRVIHEQYF. CDR3 coding DNA: TGCGCCAGCAGCCAACGGTTTTCGAGAGACAGGGTGATCCACGAGCAGTACTTC.

This clonotype was seen a few times. This sequence joins TRBV5-6 and TRBJ2-3, with D maybe TRBD2 (7 bases). The CDR3 consists of 18 residues. The germline gives CDR1 SGHDT, CDR2 YYEEEE. V lost 1 base, J lost 3 bases, and 21 bases lay in between. The CDR3 DNA reads as TGTGCCAGCAGCTTGAGGTCACGGGGGGCCCCGGGGACAGATACGCAGTATTTT. This translates into CASSLRSRGAPGTDTQYF.

This clonotype was picked up one time. The junction shows a germline mismatch at one end, possibly a read error. The V and J genes are TRBV12-3 or TRBV12-4 and TRBJ2-1, with 12 nucleotides matching TRBD2. The CDR3 covers 14 residues. The CDR3 nucleotides read TGTGCCAGCCACCCTAGCGGGAGGGCCAATAAGCAGTCCTTC. It yields the protein CASHPSGRANKQSF.

The chain uses TRBV29-1 and TRBJ1-1, with D unclear. The ends were cut back, 6 bases at V and 7 bases at J, with 9 bases in the middle. CDR3 length equals 10 residues. CDR1 and CDR2 (germline): SQVTM, ANQGSEA. CDR3 bases: TGCAGCGTACTCGGGAGTGAAGCTTTCTTT. Translation: CSVLGSEAFF.

The J gene is TRBJ1-4, the V gene TRBV5-4; D uncertain. V was trimmed by 0 bases and J by 8 bases, leaving 11 bases between them. The CDR3 is made up of 14 amino acids. Germline CDR1 is SGHNT and CDR2 is YYREEE (reference sequence). CDR3 residues: CASSLDPEEEKLFF. In DNA form, the CDR3 reads TGTGCCAGCAGCTTGGACCCTGAGGAGGAAAAACTGTTTTTT.